These 8 T cell receptor beta chains came from one sample sequenced in a study of blood T cell repertoires in COVID-19. Sequencing used immunoSEQ multiplex PCR; TCRdb keeps in-frame clones, though not all of them. The sample holds roughly 140,000 clones, 80% to 90% seen once. Specimen: peripheral blood. The receptors here all came from a man between 65 and 79 years old with acute or convalescent COVID-19.

The rearrangement links TRBV15 to TRBJ2-5; 9 nucleotides line up with TRBD2. With V trimmed by 0 bases and J by 5 bases, 7 bases remained unmatched. Germline loops: CDR1 LNHNV, CDR2 YYDKDF (reference sequence). The length of the CDR3 is 16 residues. Written as DNA, the CDR3 is TGTGCCACCAGCAGAGATAAAGCGGGAGGCCAGGAGACCCAGTACTTC. It encodes CATSRDKAGGQETQYF.

The rearrangement links TRBV28 to TRBJ1-2; no reliable D call. The CDR3 extends over 13 amino acids. CDR1 is MDHEN and CDR2 is SYDVKM in the germline V gene. The V and J ends lost 8 bases and 5 bases respectively, with 15 bases between them. This CDR3 reads CASFTLAGYGYTF. The CDR3 DNA sequence: TGTGCCAGCTTTACCCTGGCAGGTTATGGCTACACCTTC.

This chain connects TRBV28 to TRBJ1-5; the D gene is possibly TRBD1 (6 bases). Trimming left V 6 bases short and J 3 bases short, with 12 bases between. CDR1 is MDHEN and CDR2 is SYDVKM in the germline V gene. This CDR3 is 14 amino acids long. The CDR3 protein is CASRPDRINQPQHF. The CDR3, as DNA: TGTGCCAGCAGGCCTGACAGGATCAATCAGCCCCAGCATTTT. Full variable domain (remainder filled in from reference TRBV28 and TRBJ1-5): DVKVTQSSRYLVKRTGEKVFLECVQDMDHENMFWYRQDPGLGLRLIYFSYDVKMKEKGDIPEGYSVSREKKERFSLILESASTNQTSMYLCASRPDRINQPQHFGDGTRLSIL.

The V gene is TRBV28, the J gene TRBJ1-2; possibly TRBD1 for D (6 bases). The V gene lost 2 bases and the J gene lost 3 bases, with 10 bases spanning the gap. This CDR3 contains 14 residues. CDR1 is MDHEN, CDR2 SYDVKM, per germline. CDR3 amino acids: CASSLNRVDYGYTF. Here the CDR3 DNA reads TGTGCCAGCAGTTTAAACAGGGTGGACTATGGCTACACCTTC.

The chain carries TRBV25-1 and TRBJ2-1, with D tentatively TRBD2 (5 bases). V was trimmed by 4 bases and J by 11 bases, leaving 12 bases between them. Germline loops: CDR1 MGHDK, CDR2 SYGVNS. This CDR3 is 12 amino acids long. CDR3 DNA sequence: TGTGCCAGCAGTGGCCGCACTAGACAGCAGTTCTTC. This sequence encodes CASSGRTRQQFF.

A note on this clone: An end of the junction differs from the germline gene, which may be a read error. The V gene is TRBV6-5, the J gene TRBJ2-1; 12 nucleotides line up with TRBD2. The CDR3 consists of 16 residues. Germline lookup yields CDR1 MNHEY and CDR2 SVGAGI. Here the CDR3 reads CASSLVVGTSGSDPVF. The CDR3 DNA follows: TGTGCCAGCAGTTTGGTAGTCGGGACTAGCGGGTCCGACCCCGTCTTC.

The rearrangement uses TRBV3-1 (or the pseudogene TRBV3-2) and TRBJ2-7, with D uncertain. Germline V gene lookup returns CDR1 LGHDT and CDR2 YNNKEL (reference sequence). The CDR3 loop spans 12 amino acids. The V gene lost 4 bases and the J gene lost 6 bases, with 10 bases spanning the gap. CDR3 in DNA: TGTGCCAGCAGCCCGCGAATTGCCGAGCAGTACTTC. Translation gives CASSPRIAEQYF.

V usage is TRBV3-1 (or the pseudogene TRBV3-2) and J usage is TRBJ2-1; 7 bases are shared with TRBD2. Looked up from germline, CDR1 is LGHDT and CDR2 is YNNKEL (reference sequence). The CDR3 runs to 17 residues. V shed 0 bases, J shed 0 bases, and the junction held 5 bases outside the gene matches. This CDR3 reads CASSQDFASGSYNEQFF. The CDR3 DNA is TGTGCCAGCAGCCAAGATTTCGCTAGCGGCTCCTACAATGAGCAGTTCTTC.